One T cell receptor beta chain is described in this entry. Its antigen remains unidentified. Base quality data are lacking; no much larger clone is found one base away. Libraries came from the immunoSEQ multiplex PCR assay. TCRdb's version of the immuneACCESS table is confined to in-frame rearrangements and falls short of the full clone set. An unresolved V gene accounts for under half of the shortfall where checked; the remainder is of unknown origin. The sample table holds 600,000 or so clones, of which around 87% were seen once. The ten top clones hold 0.0094% of the sample. Trimming removed 0 bases from V and 2 bases from J, leaving 17 bases between the germline ends. According to the germline V gene, CDR1 reads LGHNA and CDR2 reads YSLEER. Inclusive of the bounding cysteine and phenylalanine, the CDR3 is 18 residues long. The DNA shown is the 54-base CDR3, in frame from base 1. This specimen comes from a study of shared T cell receptors in the human thymus (TCRdb year 2021). Context from the whole study: The study investigated the way shared, self-reactive T-cell receptor alpha chains are produced in the human thymus.

These data were also reused for a study on human thymus T cells. Per the second study: In Finland, the donors were immunologically healthy infants who were having open corrective cardiac surgery for congenital heart defects. The thymus tissue came from surgical resects taken out during corrective cardiac surgery. Usage of V and J gene segments appeared to be biased in both the thymic and the peripheral blood repertoires. The related research reported highly overlapping thymic TCR repertoires among unrelated individuals. The study used roughly 8 infant thymus samples plus four related peripheral blood samples to characterize TCR alpha and beta repertoires. Donor ages ranging from about 7 to 244 days were recorded, and about six male and a couple of female infants were included in the cohort. After being mechanically released from the tissue, thymocytes were kept at -70 degrees C in pellets of 10-30 million cells. A QIAsymphony instrument was used to extract genomic DNA from the frozen cell pellets. TCRB and TCRAD loci were amplified from a standardized quantity of quality-controlled genomic DNA using the immunoSEQ multiplex PCR assay. The V(D)J region was spanned by amplicons of a length sufficient to cover the CDR3 and to identify V and J genes. Through the commercial immunoSEQ service, the amplicons were sequenced on an Illumina platform. Primer bias and sequencing errors were corrected as previously described, and TCRAD and TCRB were defined on the basis of the IMGT database. The repertoires were analysed using immunoSEQ Analyzer 3.0 and VDJTools for basic statistics, V/J segment usage, diversity estimates, rarefaction and pairwise overlap. Diversity was estimated using the Chao1, ChaoE, Efron-Thisted, Shannon and inverse Simpson indices, and was also estimated on datasets down-sampled to the size of the smallest sample. For repertoire overlap, CDR3 nucleotide sequence, V gene and J gene had to match strictly, and clustering was done by Jaccard-based multidimensional scaling. On average, thymus samples yielded about 730,000 unique TCRB clonotypes, whereas blood samples yielded around 84,000.

The sequenced sample consisted of thymocytes. This TCR was recovered from a boy younger than two with a congenital heart defect. Donor details come from another sample of the same person, matched by shared clones. Here the chain combines TRBV4-3 and TRBJ2-1, with the D gene uncertain. DNA sequence: TGCGCCAGCAGCCAAGATTTACCGTCCCGAGAAACCTACAATGAGCAGTTCTTC. The encoded protein is CASSQDLPSRETYNEQFF.